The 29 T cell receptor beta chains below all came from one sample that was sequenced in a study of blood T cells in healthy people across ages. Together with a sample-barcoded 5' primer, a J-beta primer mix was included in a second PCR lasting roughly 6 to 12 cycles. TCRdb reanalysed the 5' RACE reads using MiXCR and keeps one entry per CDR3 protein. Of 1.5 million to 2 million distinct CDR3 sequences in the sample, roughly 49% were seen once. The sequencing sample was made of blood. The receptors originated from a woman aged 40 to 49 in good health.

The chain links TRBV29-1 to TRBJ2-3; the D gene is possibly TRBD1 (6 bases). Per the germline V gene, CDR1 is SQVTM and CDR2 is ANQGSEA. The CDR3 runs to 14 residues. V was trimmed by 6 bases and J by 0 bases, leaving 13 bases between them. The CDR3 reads CSVPRTVSTDTQYF. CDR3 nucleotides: TGCAGCGTCCCTAGGACAGTGAGCACAGATACGCAGTATTTT.

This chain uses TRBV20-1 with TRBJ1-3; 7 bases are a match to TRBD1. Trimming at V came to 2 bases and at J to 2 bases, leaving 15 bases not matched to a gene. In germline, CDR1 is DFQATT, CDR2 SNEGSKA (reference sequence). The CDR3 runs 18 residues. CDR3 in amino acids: CSARRIPGQMSTGNTIYF. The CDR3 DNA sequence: TGCAGTGCTAGACGCATTCCGGGACAGATGTCCACTGGAAACACCATATATTTT.

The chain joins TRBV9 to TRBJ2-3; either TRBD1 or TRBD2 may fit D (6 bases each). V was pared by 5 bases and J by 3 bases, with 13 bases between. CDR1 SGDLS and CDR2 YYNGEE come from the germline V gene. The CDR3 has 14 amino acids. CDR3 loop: CASRQGLTTDTQYF. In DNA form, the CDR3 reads TGTGCCAGCAGACAGGGACTGACAACAGATACGCAGTATTTT.

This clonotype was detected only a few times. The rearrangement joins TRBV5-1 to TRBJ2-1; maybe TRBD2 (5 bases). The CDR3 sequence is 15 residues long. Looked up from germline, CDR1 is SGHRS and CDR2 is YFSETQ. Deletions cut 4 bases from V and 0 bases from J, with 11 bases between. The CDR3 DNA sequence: TGCGCCAGCAGCCCAGCGGTGAGCTCCTACAATGAGCAGTTCTTC. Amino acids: CASSPAVSSYNEQFF.

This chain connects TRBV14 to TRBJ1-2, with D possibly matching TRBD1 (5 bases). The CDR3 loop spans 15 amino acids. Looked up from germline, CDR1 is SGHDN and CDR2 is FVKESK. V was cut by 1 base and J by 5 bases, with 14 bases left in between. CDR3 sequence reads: CASSQGGEGKYGYTF. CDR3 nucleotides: TGTGCCAGCAGCCAAGGAGGGGAGGGAAAATATGGCTACACCTTC.

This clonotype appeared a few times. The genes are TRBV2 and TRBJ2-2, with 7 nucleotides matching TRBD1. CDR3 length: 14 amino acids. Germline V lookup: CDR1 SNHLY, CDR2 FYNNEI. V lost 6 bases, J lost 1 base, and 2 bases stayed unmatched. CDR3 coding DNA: TGTGCCAGCAGGGGGACAGTGAACACCGGGGAGCTGTTTTTT. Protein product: CASRGTVNTGELFF.

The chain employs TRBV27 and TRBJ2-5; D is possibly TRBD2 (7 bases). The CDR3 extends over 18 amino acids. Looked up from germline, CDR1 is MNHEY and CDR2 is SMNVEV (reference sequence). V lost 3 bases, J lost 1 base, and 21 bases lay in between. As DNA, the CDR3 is TGTGCCAGCAGTTTTAAGGGGGGTTTCGGGGGGCTCCAAGAGACCCAGTACTTC. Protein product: CASSFKGGFGGLQETQYF.

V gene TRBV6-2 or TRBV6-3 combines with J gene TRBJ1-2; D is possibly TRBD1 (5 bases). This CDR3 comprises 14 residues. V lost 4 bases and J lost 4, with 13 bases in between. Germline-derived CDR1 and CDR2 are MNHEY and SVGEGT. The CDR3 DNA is TGTGCCAGCAGTTTCTCGGGGGGTCCCTATGGCTACACCTTC. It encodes CASSFSGGPYGYTF.

CDR3 sequence (DNA): TGTGCCAGCAGCACAGGGGACGTCCTGACTTTC. Translation: CASSTGDVLTF. The chain carries TRBV28 and TRBJ2-6; 7 bases align to TRBD1. This CDR3 is built from 11 residues. Germline lookup yields CDR1 MDHEN and CDR2 SYDVKM. After removal of 6 bases from V and 11 bases from J, the junction contained 1 base not matched to a gene.

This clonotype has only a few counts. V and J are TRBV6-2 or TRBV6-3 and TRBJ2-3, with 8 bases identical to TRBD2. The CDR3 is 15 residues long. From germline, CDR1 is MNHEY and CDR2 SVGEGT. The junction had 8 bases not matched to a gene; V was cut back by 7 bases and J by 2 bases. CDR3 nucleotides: TGTGCCAGCAAGATTAGCGGGGCACTCACAGATACGCAGTATTTT. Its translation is CASKISGALTDTQYF.

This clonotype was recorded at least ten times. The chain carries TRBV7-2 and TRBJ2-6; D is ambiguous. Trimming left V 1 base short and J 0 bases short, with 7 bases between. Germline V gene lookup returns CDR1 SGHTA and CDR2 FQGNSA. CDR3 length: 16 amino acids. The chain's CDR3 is CASSLEGSSGANVLTF. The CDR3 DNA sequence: TGTGCCAGCAGCTTAGAAGGGTCCTCTGGGGCCAACGTCCTGACTTTC.

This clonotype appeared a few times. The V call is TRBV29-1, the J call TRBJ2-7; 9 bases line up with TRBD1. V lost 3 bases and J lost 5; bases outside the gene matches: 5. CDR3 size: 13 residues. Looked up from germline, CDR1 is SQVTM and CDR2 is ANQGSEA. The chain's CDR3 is CSVDGTGPNEQYF. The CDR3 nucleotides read TGCAGCGTTGATGGGACAGGGCCCAACGAGCAGTACTTC.

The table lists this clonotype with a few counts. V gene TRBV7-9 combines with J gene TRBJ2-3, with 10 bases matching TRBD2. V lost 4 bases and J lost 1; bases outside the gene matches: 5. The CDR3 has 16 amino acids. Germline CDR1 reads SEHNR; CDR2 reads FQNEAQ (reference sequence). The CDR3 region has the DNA TGTGCCAGCAGCTACCCAGCGGGGGGGGGCACAGATACGCAGTATTTT. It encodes CASSYPAGGGTDTQYF.

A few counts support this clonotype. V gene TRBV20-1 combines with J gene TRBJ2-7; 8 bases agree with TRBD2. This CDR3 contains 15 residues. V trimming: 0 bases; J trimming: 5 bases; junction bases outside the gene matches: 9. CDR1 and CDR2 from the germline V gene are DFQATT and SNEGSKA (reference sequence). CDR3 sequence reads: CSARDRGLVKNEQYF. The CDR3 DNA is TGCAGTGCTAGAGATCGGGGACTAGTCAAGAACGAGCAGTACTTC.

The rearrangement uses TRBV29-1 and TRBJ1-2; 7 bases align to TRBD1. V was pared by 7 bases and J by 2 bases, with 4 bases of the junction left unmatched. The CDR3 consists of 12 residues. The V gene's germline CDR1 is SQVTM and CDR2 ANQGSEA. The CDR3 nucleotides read TGCAGCGGGGGACAGACCAACTATGGCTACACCTTC. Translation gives CSGGQTNYGYTF.

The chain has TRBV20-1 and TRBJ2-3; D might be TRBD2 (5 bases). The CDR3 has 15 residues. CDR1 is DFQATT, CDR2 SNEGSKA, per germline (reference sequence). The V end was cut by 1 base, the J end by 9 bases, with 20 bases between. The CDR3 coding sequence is TGCAGTGCTAGAGGGGCCGGTCGGGGTATAGAAACGCAGTATTTT. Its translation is CSARGAGRGIETQYF.

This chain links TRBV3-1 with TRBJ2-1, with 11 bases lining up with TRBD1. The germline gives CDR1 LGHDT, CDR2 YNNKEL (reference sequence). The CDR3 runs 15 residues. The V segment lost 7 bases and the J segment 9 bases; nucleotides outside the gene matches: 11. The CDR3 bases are TGTGCCAGCATGCTGGCGGGACAGGGGGAAGGTGAGCAGTTCTTC. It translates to CASMLAGQGEGEQFF.

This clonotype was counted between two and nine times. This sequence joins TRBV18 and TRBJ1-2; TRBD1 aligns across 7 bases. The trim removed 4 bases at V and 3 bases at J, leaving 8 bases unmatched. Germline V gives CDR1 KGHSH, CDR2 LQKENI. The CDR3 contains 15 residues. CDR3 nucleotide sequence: TGTGCCAGCTCACTACTGACAGGGATTGACTATGGCTACACCTTC. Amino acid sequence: CASSLLTGIDYGYTF.

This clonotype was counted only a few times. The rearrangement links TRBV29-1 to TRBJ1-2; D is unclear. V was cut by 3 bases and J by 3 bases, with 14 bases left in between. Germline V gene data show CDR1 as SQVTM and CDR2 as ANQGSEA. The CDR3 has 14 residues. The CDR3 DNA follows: TGCAGCGTTGATGGTCTTGGGCAGGACTATGGCTACACCTTC. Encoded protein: CSVDGLGQDYGYTF.

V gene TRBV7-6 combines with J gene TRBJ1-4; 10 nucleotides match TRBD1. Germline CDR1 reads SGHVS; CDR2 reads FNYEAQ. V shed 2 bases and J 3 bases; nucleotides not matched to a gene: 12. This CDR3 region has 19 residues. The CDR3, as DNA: TGTGCCAGCAGCTTAAAGGACAGGGGGTTAATCTCGGCTAATGAAAAACTGTTTTTT. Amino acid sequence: CASSLKDRGLISANEKLFF.

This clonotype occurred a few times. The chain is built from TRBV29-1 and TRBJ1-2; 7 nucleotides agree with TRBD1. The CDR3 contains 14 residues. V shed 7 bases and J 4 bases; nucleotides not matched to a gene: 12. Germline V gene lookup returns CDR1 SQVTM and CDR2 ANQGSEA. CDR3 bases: TGCAGCGCAACAGGACAGGTTTTTGGCTATGGCTACACCTTC. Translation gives CSATGQVFGYGYTF. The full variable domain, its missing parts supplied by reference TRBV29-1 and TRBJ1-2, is SAVISQKPSRDICQRGTSLTIQCQVDSQVTMMFWYRQQPGQSLTLIATANQGSEATYESGFVIDKFPISRPNLTFSTLTVSNMSPEDSSIYLCSATGQVFGYGYTFGSGTRLTVV.

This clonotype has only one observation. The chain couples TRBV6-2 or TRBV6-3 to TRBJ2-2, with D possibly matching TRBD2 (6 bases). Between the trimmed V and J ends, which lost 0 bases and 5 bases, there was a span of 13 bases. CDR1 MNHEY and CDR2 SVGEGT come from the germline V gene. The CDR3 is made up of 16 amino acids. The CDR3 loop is CASSYSPGDVTGELFF. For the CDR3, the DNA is TGTGCCAGCAGTTACTCTCCGGGAGATGTAACCGGGGAGCTGTTTTTT.

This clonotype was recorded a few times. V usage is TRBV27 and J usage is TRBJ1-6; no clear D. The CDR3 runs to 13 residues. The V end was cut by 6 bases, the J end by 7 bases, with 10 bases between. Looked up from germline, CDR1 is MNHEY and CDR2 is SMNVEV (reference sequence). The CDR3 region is CASRSPVNSPLHF. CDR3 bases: TGTGCCAGCAGATCCCCGGTGAATTCACCCCTCCACTTT.

CDR3 bases: TGCAGTGCTGTCGTAGCGGGGCGGCAAGAGACCCAGTACTTC. Its protein product is CSAVVAGRQETQYF. The rearrangement links TRBV20-1 to TRBJ2-5; 8 bases align to TRBD2. V dropped 5 bases and J dropped 2; count of bases not matched to a gene: 7. Germline V gene lookup returns CDR1 DFQATT and CDR2 SNEGSKA (reference sequence). This CDR3 comprises 14 residues.

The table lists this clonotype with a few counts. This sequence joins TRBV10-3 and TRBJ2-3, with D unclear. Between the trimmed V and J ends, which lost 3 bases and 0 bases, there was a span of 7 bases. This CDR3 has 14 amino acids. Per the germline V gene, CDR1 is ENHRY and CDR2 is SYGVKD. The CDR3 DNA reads TGTGCCATCAGTGACGGCACCAGCACAGATACGCAGTATTTT. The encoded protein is CAISDGTSTDTQYF.

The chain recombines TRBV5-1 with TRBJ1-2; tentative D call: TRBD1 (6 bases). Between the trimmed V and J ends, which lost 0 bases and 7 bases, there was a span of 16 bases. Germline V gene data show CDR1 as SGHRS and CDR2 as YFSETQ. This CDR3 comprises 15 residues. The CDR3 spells CASSLDPQGRSGYTF. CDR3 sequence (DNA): TGCGCCAGCAGCTTGGACCCACAGGGTCGCTCTGGCTACACCTTC. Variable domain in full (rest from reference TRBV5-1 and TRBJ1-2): KAGVTQTPRYLIKTRGQQVTLSCSPISGHRSVSWYQQTPGQGLQFLFEYFSETQRNKGNFPGRFSGRQFSNSRSEMNVSTLELGDSALYLCASSLDPQGRSGYTFGSGTRLTVV.

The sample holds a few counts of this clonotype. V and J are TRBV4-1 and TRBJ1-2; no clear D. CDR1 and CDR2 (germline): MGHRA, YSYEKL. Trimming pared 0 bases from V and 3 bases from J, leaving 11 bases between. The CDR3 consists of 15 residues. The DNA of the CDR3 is TGCGCCAGCAGCCAAGATCGTGGTGACGACTATGGCTACACCTTC. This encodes CASSQDRGDDYGYTF.

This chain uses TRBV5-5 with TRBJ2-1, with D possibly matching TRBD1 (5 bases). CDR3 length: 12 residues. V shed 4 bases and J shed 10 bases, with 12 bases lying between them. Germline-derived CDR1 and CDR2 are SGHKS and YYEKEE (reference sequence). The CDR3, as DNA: TGTGCCAGCAGCGACAGACAGTACGAGCAGTTCTTC. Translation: CASSDRQYEQFF.

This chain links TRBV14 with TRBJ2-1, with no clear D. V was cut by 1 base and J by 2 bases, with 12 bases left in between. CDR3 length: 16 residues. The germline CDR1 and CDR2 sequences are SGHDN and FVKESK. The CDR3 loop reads CASSQVGGPPYNEQFF. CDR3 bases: TGTGCCAGCAGCCAAGTGGGCGGCCCTCCCTACAATGAGCAGTTCTTC.